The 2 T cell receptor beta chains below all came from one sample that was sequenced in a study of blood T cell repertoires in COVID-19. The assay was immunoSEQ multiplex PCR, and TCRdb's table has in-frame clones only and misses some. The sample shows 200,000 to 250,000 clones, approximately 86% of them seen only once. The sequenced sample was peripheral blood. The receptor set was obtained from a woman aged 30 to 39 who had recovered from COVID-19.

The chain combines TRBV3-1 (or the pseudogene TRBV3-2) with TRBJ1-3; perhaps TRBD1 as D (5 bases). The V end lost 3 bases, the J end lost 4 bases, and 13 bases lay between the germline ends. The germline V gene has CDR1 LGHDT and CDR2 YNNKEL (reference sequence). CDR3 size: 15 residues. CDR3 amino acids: CASSHPREPGNTIYF. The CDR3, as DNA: TGTGCCAGCAGCCATCCCAGGGAACCAGGAAACACCATATATTTT.

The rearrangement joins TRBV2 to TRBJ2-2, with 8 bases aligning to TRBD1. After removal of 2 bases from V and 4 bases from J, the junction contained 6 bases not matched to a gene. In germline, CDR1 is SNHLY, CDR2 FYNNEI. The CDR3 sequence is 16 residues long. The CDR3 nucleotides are TGTGCCAGCAGTGAACCCGGACAGGGTTTCACCGGGGAGCTGTTTTTT. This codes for CASSEPGQGFTGELFF.